Shown below are 25 T cell receptor beta chains from a single sample sequenced in a study of CD8 T cells in ankylosing spondylitis. Using its own MiXCR run on the 5' RACE reads, TCRdb lists one record per CDR3 protein. The sample holds 200,000 to 250,000 distinct CDR3 sequences, 8% to 10% seen once. The sequenced sample was blood, either unsorted or a sorted T cell fraction (not recorded which). All receptors derive from a female donor with ankylosing spondylitis or in good health (not recorded which).

This clonotype has a count of ten or more. The chain couples TRBV4-3 to TRBJ2-2, with TRBD1 as a possible D gene (6 bases). Germline V gives CDR1 LGHNA, CDR2 YSLEER. The germline V and J ends were trimmed by 1 base and 4 bases, with 16 bases remaining between them. The CDR3 has 17 residues. The CDR3 here is CASSQGTDTMITGELFF. In DNA form, the CDR3 reads TGCGCCAGCAGCCAAGGGACAGATACTATGATCACCGGGGAGCTGTTTTTT.

Details on this clonotype: A clone one base away is much larger, so this may be a read error. CDR3 sequence: CSALLQGQGDYTF. CDR3 sequence (DNA): TGCAGTGCTCTTTTACAGGGGCAGGGTGACTACACCTTC. The gene calls are TRBV20-1 and TRBJ1-2; 7 bases map to TRBD1. This CDR3 is 13 amino acids long. After removal of 5 bases from V and 10 bases from J, the junction contained 13 bases not matched to a gene. Germline CDR1 is DFQATT and CDR2 is SNEGSKA (reference sequence).

This clonotype appeared many times. This chain links TRBV11-2 with TRBJ2-3; 10 bases line up with TRBD2. The V gene end was trimmed by 3 bases and the J gene end by 1 base; junction bases not matched to a gene: 13. This CDR3 comprises 19 residues. Germline CDR1 SGHAT, CDR2 FQNNGV. CDR3 amino acids: CASSLPQKTGTSGTDTQYF. The CDR3 nucleotides are TGTGCCAGCAGCTTGCCTCAAAAAACCGGGACTAGCGGCACAGATACGCAGTATTTT. Complete variable domain (other parts from reference TRBV11-2 and TRBJ2-3): EAGVAQSPRYKIIEKRQSVAFWCNPISGHATLYWYQQILGQGPKLLIQFQNNGVVDDSQLPKDRFSAERLKGVDSTLKIQPAKLEDSAVYLCASSLPQKTGTSGTDTQYFGPGTRLTVL.

Regarding this clonotype: This may arise from a read error, as a much more abundant clone is one base away. The chain combines TRBV4-1 with TRBJ1-2, with D maybe TRBD1 (5 bases). Germline-derived CDR1 and CDR2 are MGHRA and YSYEKL. The CDR3 extends over 18 amino acids. The germline V and J ends were trimmed by 3 bases and 3 bases, with 23 bases remaining between them. The CDR3, as DNA: TGCGCCAGCAGCCATGCCCTACGGGGACGGCTAACTGACTATGGCTACACCTTC. Its protein is CASSHALRGRLTDYGYTF.

This clonotype has just a few counts. The chain recombines TRBV11-2 with TRBJ1-1; a weak D match, TRBD1 (5 bases). V dropped 5 bases and J dropped 0 bases, with 22 bases sitting between them. The CDR3 is 18 residues long. Looked up from germline, CDR1 is SGHAT and CDR2 is FQNNGV. CDR3 sequence: CASSPNFASGRLNTEAFF. CDR3 in DNA: TGTGCCAGCAGCCCCAACTTTGCCTCAGGGCGCCTGAACACTGAAGCTTTCTTT.

This clonotype was picked up many times. The chain combines TRBV24-1 with TRBJ2-5, with a tentative D call TRBD2 (6 bases). V was clipped by 9 bases and J by 4 bases, with 8 bases between them. This CDR3 spans 11 amino acids. The germline CDR1 and CDR2 sequences are KGHDR and SFDVKD. The CDR3 nucleotides are TGTGCCACCGAGGGAGGAGAGACCCAGTACTTC. It is translated as CATEGGETQYF.

This clonotype was recorded at least ten times. This chain connects TRBV9 to TRBJ2-7; tentative D call: TRBD2 (7 bases). The CDR3 length is 14 residues. V gave up 1 base and J gave up 5 bases, with 13 bases separating them. From germline, CDR1 is SGDLS and CDR2 YYNGEE. The DNA of the CDR3 is TGTGCCAGCAGCGTAAGGGCGGGGGCGGACGAGCAGTACTTC. Translated, it gives CASSVRAGADEQYF. The entire variable domain, with the rest obtained from reference TRBV9 and TRBJ2-7, is as follows: DSGVTQTPKHLITATGQRVTLRCSPRSGDLSVYWYQQSLDQGLQFLIQYYNGEERAKGNILERFSAQQFPDLHSELNLSSLELGDSALYFCASSVRAGADEQYFGPGTRLTVT.

This clonotype appeared a few times. The V and J genes are TRBV7-9 and TRBJ2-1, with TRBD2 identical over 8 bases. Germline V gene sequence: CDR1 SEHNR, CDR2 FQNEAQ (reference sequence). The ends lost 0 bases at V and 8 bases at J; junction bases unmatched: 6. The CDR3 extends over 15 amino acids. CDR3 region: CASSLAMGLVYEQFF. The CDR3 DNA sequence: TGTGCCAGCAGCTTAGCGATGGGACTAGTCTATGAGCAGTTCTTC.

This clonotype was seen ten or more times. V usage is TRBV5-1 and J usage is TRBJ2-1; a possible D gene is TRBD2 (6 bases). CDR1 and CDR2 (germline): SGHRS, YFSETQ. V lost 4 bases and J 1 base, leaving 18 bases between the germline ends. The CDR3 runs to 17 residues. DNA for the CDR3: TGCGCCAGCAGCATTCGGACATCCAGCGGGTCCTACAATGAGCAGTTCTTC. Its translation is CASSIRTSSGSYNEQFF.

The rearrangement uses TRBV11-2 and TRBJ2-4; 9 nucleotides line up with TRBD1. Per the germline V gene, CDR1 is SGHAT and CDR2 is FQNNGV. V trimming: 3 bases; J trimming: 0 bases; junction bases outside the gene matches: 12. The CDR3 has 19 residues. In nucleotides, the CDR3 is TGTGCCAGCAGCTTTCCCCCGGGACAGGGTTCGTTAGCCAAAAACATTCAGTACTTC. Encoded protein: CASSFPPGQGSLAKNIQYF.

This clonotype came up many times. The chain combines TRBV20-1 with TRBJ2-7; 15 bases map to TRBD2. This CDR3 is built from 15 residues. J lost 5 bases, V lost 7 bases, and 9 bases had no gene match. Germline lookup yields CDR1 DFQATT and CDR2 SNEGSKA (reference sequence). The CDR3 DNA follows: TGCAGTGTCCCGGGACTAGCGGGAGGTTTAAACGAGCAGTACTTC. Residues: CSVPGLAGGLNEQYF.

This clonotype was seen many times. The J gene is TRBJ2-5, the V gene TRBV20-1, with TRBD2 identical over 8 bases. The germline V gene has CDR1 DFQATT and CDR2 SNEGSKA (reference sequence). Trimming cost V 0 bases and J 4 bases; bases outside gene matches: 7. This CDR3 comprises 15 residues. CDR3 coding DNA: TGCAGTGCTAGAGAACGGGAGGGCCGGGGAGAGACCCAGTACTTC. Translating it yields CSAREREGRGETQYF.

In this sample, this clonotype turned up a few times. The chain links TRBV7-2 to TRBJ2-7; the match to TRBD1 covers 8 bases. Germline lookup yields CDR1 SGHTA and CDR2 FQGNSA. Germline trimming cut 5 bases from V and 1 base from J; bases unmatched to any gene: 7. The CDR3 extends over 15 amino acids. The CDR3 loop is CASSPDGQGSYEQYF. CDR3 DNA: TGTGCCAGCAGCCCCGACGGACAGGGTTCCTACGAGCAGTACTTC. Supplemented by reference TRBV7-2 and TRBJ2-7, the full variable domain reads GAGVSQSPSNKVTEKGKDVELRCDPISGHTALYWYRQSLGQGLEFLIYFQGNSAPDKSGLPSDRFSAERTGGSVSTLTIQRTQQEDSAVYLCASSPDGQGSYEQYFGPGTRLTVT.

This clonotype was seen repeatedly, ten times or more. J is TRBJ1-3 and V is TRBV5-1; no clear D. This CDR3 has 13 amino acids. Trimming left V 3 bases short and J 3 bases short, with 7 bases between. Germline V gene data show CDR1 as SGHRS and CDR2 as YFSETQ. CDR3 in DNA: TGCGCCAGCAGCTCGATATTTGGAAACACCATATATTTT. Protein product: CASSSIFGNTIYF.

Only a few counts were recorded for this clonotype. The chain couples TRBV10-3 to TRBJ1-1; D is perhaps TRBD1 (6 bases). The CDR3 spans 13 residues. CDR1 ENHRY and CDR2 SYGVKD come from the germline V gene. V lost 4 bases, J lost 6 bases, and 12 bases lay in between. The chain's CDR3 is CAISGNREAEAFF. In DNA, the CDR3 is TGTGCCATCAGTGGAAACAGGGAAGCTGAAGCTTTCTTT.

This clonotype was found many times. The chain has TRBV28 and TRBJ2-1; 9 nucleotides match TRBD1. The length of the CDR3 is 17 residues. Germline V gene sequence: CDR1 MDHEN, CDR2 SYDVKM. Trimming at V came to 6 bases and at J to 2 bases, leaving 11 bases not matched to a gene. As DNA, the CDR3 is TGTGCCAGCAGACACCTCCTCGGGACAGGGACCTACAATGAGCAGTTCTTC. It is translated as CASRHLLGTGTYNEQFF.

This clonotype was seen ten or more times. Here the CDR3 DNA reads TGCAGCGTTGGTCCTTACGTGGGGAAGGAGACCCAGTACTTC. Protein sequence: CSVGPYVGKETQYF. V gene TRBV29-1 combines with J gene TRBJ2-5, with D unclear. Germline CDR1 reads SQVTM; CDR2 reads ANQGSEA. V lost 4 bases, J lost 5 bases, and 17 bases lay in between. This CDR3 spans 14 amino acids.

V usage is TRBV7-8 and J usage is TRBJ1-2; possibly TRBD1 for D (6 bases). Trimming took 5 bases from V and 3 from J, leaving 13 bases between them. The CDR3 is 14 residues long. Germline CDR1 and CDR2: SGHVS and FQNEAQ. DNA of the CDR3: TGTGCCAGCAGCGCCGTGGCAGGGGACTATGGCTACACCTTC. It encodes CASSAVAGDYGYTF.

Ten or more counts support this clonotype. The chain combines TRBV5-1 with TRBJ2-7; no reliable D call. The CDR3 consists of 16 residues. V was trimmed by 2 bases and J by 0 bases, leaving 15 bases between them. Germline V lookup: CDR1 SGHRS, CDR2 YFSETQ. The CDR3 reads CASSFSPGQSSYEQYF. In nucleotides, the CDR3 is TGCGCCAGCAGCTTCTCCCCAGGCCAGAGCTCCTACGAGCAGTACTTC. Drawing the rest from reference TRBV5-1 and TRBJ2-7, the complete variable domain is KAGVTQTPRYLIKTRGQQVTLSCSPISGHRSVSWYQQTPGQGLQFLFEYFSETQRNKGNFPGRFSGRQFSNSRSEMNVSTLELGDSALYLCASSFSPGQSSYEQYFGPGTRLTVT.

DNA of the CDR3: TGTGCCAGCAGCCCTCAAAACAGGGCGGTGAACACTGAAGCTTTCTTT. It is translated as CASSPQNRAVNTEAFF. The genes are TRBV11-2 and TRBJ1-1; maybe TRBD1 (6 bases). The CDR3 covers 16 residues. Germline V gene lookup returns CDR1 SGHAT and CDR2 FQNNGV. The V end lost 5 bases, the J end lost 0 bases, and 16 bases lay between the germline ends.

This clonotype was seen ten or more times. The chain uses TRBV5-5 and TRBJ2-1, with TRBD2 as a possible D gene (5 bases). This CDR3 is built from 15 residues. Trimming took off 4 bases at V and 2 bases at J, with 13 bases between the two ends. Per germline, CDR1 SGHKS and CDR2 YYEKEE (reference sequence). Written as DNA, the CDR3 is TGTGCCAGCAGCCCGACGGGGAAAACCTACAATGAGCAGTTCTTC. It translates to CASSPTGKTYNEQFF. Full variable domain (remainder filled in from reference TRBV5-5 and TRBJ2-1): DAGVTQSPTHLIKTRGQQVTLRCSPISGHKSVSWYQQVLGQGPQFIFQYYEKEERGRGNFPDRFSARQFPNYSSELNVNALLLGDSALYLCASSPTGKTYNEQFFGPGTRLTVL.

This clonotype was seen repeatedly, ten times or more. The CDR3 sequence: CASSLSGVNAGELFF. In DNA, the CDR3 is TGTGCCAGCAGCTTGTCAGGGGTAAACGCCGGGGAGCTGTTTTTT. The V gene is TRBV5-4, the J gene TRBJ2-2, with a weak D call TRBD1 (6 bases). The CDR3 sequence is 15 residues long. Germline V gives CDR1 SGHNT, CDR2 YYREEE (reference sequence). V lost 1 base, J lost 6 bases, and 13 bases lay in between.

Concerning this clonotype: This may be a read error, as it is one base from a much larger clone. The chain joins TRBV15 to TRBJ2-2; unclear D gene. Looked up from germline, CDR1 is LNHNV and CDR2 is YYDKDF (reference sequence). The CDR3 is made up of 16 amino acids. The DNA of the CDR3 is TGTGCCGCCAGCAGAGATCGGGCTAGTTACACCGGGGAGCTGTTTTTT. Protein: CAASRDRASYTGELFF.

This clonotype was seen ten or more times. The V call is TRBV7-6, the J call TRBJ1-1; D remains ambiguous. Germline CDR1 and CDR2: SGHVS and FNYEAQ. Between the trimmed V and J ends, which lost 1 base and 3 bases, there was a span of 6 bases. The CDR3 is made up of 13 amino acids. The CDR3 region is CASSLERYTEAFF. Here the CDR3 DNA reads TGTGCCAGCAGCTTAGAGAGATACACTGAAGCTTTCTTT.

This clonotype was detected ten times or more. V and J are TRBV20-1 and TRBJ2-4; D is possibly TRBD2 (5 bases). This CDR3 has 17 residues. CDR1 is DFQATT and CDR2 is SNEGSKA in the germline V gene (reference sequence). Trimming removed 3 bases from V and 0 bases from J, with 18 bases in between. The CDR3 sequence: CSASVPREGLAKNIQYF. In DNA form, the CDR3 reads TGCAGTGCTAGCGTCCCCCGAGAAGGACTAGCCAAAAACATTCAGTACTTC.